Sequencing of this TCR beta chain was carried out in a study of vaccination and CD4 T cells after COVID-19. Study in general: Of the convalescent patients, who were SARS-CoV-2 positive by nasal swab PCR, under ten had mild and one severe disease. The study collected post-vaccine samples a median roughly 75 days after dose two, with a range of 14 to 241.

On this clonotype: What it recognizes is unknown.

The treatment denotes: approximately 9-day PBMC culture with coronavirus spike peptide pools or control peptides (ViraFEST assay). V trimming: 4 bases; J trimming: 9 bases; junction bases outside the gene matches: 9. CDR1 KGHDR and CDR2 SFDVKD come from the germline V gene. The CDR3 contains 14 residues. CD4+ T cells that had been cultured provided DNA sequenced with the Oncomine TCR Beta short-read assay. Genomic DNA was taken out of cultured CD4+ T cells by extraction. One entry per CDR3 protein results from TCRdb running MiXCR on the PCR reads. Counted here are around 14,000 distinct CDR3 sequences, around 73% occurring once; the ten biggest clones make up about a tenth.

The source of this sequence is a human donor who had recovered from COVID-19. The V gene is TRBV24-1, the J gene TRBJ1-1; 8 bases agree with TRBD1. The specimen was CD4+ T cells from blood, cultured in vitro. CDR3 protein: CATSDPRQGMKAFF. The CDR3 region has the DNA TGTGCCACCAGTGACCCCAGACAGGGGATGAAAGCTTTCTTT.